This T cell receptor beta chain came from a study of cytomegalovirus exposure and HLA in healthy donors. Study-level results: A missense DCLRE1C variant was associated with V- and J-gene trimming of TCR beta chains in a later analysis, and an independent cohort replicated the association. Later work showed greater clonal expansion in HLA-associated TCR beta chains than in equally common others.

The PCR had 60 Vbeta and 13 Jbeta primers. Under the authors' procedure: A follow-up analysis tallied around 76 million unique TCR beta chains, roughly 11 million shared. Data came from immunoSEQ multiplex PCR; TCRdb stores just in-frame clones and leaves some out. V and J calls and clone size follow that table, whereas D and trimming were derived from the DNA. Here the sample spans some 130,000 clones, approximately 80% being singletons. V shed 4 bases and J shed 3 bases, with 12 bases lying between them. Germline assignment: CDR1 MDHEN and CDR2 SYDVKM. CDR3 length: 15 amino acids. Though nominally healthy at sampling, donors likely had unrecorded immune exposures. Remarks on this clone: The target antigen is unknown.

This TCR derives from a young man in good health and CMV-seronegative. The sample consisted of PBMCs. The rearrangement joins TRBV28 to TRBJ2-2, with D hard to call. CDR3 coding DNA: TGTGCCAGCAGTTCTAGGTCCGCAGACACCGGGGAGCTGTTTTTT. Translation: CASSSRSADTGELFF.